These 30 T cell receptor beta chains were all obtained from the same sample, sequenced in a study of breast tumors, draining lymph nodes, adjacent tissues. Samples came from axillary lymph nodes draining the breast cancer. TCRdb ran MiXCR on the multiplex PCR reads and lists one entry per CDR3 protein. The data show more than 200,000 distinct CDR3 sequences, about 32% seen once. The sample consisted of axillary lymph node tissue. The receptors originated from a female donor with breast cancer. Some clones in this sample may be carry-over from other donors' samples.

This clonotype was detected ten times or more. V gene TRBV10-3 combines with J gene TRBJ1-5, with 7 bases matching TRBD1. This CDR3 region has 14 residues. V shed 10 bases, J shed 1 base, and the junction held 7 bases outside the gene matches. Germline V CDR1 and CDR2: ENHRY, SYGVKD. In DNA form, the CDR3 reads TGTGCCACCGACAGGGATCACAGCAATCAGCCCCAGCATTTT. This encodes CATDRDHSNQPQHF.

In this sample, this clonotype turned up many times. The genes are TRBV20-1 and TRBJ2-1, with 8 bases lining up with TRBD2. The V gene end was trimmed by 1 base and the J gene end by 3 bases; junction bases not matched to a gene: 2. CDR3 length equals 14 residues. Germline values: CDR1 DFQATT, CDR2 SNEGSKA (reference sequence). The CDR3 region has the DNA TGCAGTGCTAGAGGAGCGGGAGTCTACAATGAGCAGTTCTTC. Protein product: CSARGAGVYNEQFF.

This clonotype was detected ten times or more. This chain links TRBV7-6 with TRBJ2-3; D call uncertain. Germline CDR1 reads SGHVS; CDR2 reads FNYEAQ. This CDR3 region has 14 residues. Trimming cost V 1 base and J 4 bases, with 9 bases left between them. DNA for the CDR3: TGTGCCAGCAGCTTAGGCCTAAAGCCAGATACGCAGTATTTT. It translates to CASSLGLKPDTQYF. Full variable domain (rest looked up from reference TRBV7-6 and TRBJ2-3): GAGVSQSPRYKVTKRGQDVALRCDPISGHVSLYWYRQALGQGPEFLTYFNYEAQQDKSGLPNDRFSAERPEGSISTLTIQRTEQRDSAMYRCASSLGLKPDTQYFGPGTRLTVL.

In its sample, this clonotype was seen many times. A single base separates this from a much larger clone, so it may be a read error. Without the conserved terminal phenylalanine or tryptophan, this CDR3 likely stems from a read error. The chain combines TRBV20-1 with TRBJ2-1, with 7 bases that match TRBD1. Looked up from germline, CDR1 is DFQATT and CDR2 is SNEGSKA (reference sequence). This CDR3 has 10 residues. Trimming removed 6 bases from V and 12 bases from J; junction bases left unmatched: 5. The CDR3 loop is CSAPRDRQFS. CDR3 in DNA: TGCAGTGCCCCCCGGGACAGGCAGTTCTCC.

This clonotype was detected ten times or more. The chain combines TRBV9 with TRBJ2-3; 13 positions match TRBD2. Per germline, CDR1 SGDLS and CDR2 YYNGEE. The CDR3 totals 18 residues. Trimming at V came to 2 bases and at J to 7 bases, leaving 13 bases not matched to a gene. The CDR3 DNA follows: TGTGCCAGCAGCGTCGGACTAGCGGGAGATCCCGGGGGAAATACGCAGTATTTT. This encodes CASSVGLAGDPGGNTQYF.

This clonotype was observed at least ten times. The chain joins TRBV30 to TRBJ2-7; 9 nucleotides agree with TRBD2. The length of the CDR3 is 13 residues. V lost 4 bases to trimming and J lost 7 bases; unmatched junction nucleotides: 8. Germline V gives CDR1 GTSNPN, CDR2 SVGIG (reference sequence). CDR3 amino acids: CAWIPAGGREQYF. In DNA, the CDR3 is TGTGCCTGGATACCGGCGGGGGGGCGAGAGCAGTACTTC.

The V gene is TRBV20-1, the J gene TRBJ2-6; either TRBD1 or TRBD2 may supply D (6 bases each). The length of the CDR3 is 14 residues. CDR1 and CDR2 from the germline V gene are DFQATT and SNEGSKA (reference sequence). Deletions cut 5 bases from V and 2 bases from J, with 10 bases between. In DNA form, the CDR3 reads TGCAGTGCTGAAAGGGGGGCTGGGGCCAACGTCCTGACTTTC. Amino acids: CSAERGAGANVLTF.

There are many counts of this clonotype. The chain couples TRBV24-1 to TRBJ2-3; D is unresolved. Germline CDR1 is KGHDR and CDR2 is SFDVKD. CDR3 size: 13 residues. V was cut by 2 bases and J by 6 bases, with 8 bases left in between. CDR3 loop: CATSDSWYDTQYF. The DNA for the CDR3 is TGTGCCACCAGTGATTCATGGTACGATACGCAGTATTTT.

This clonotype was detected many times. As DNA, the CDR3 is TGTGCCAGCAGTTACAGACAGGATAACTACGAGCAGTACTTC. Its translation is CASSYRQDNYEQYF. V gene TRBV6-6 combines with J gene TRBJ2-7; the D gene is possibly TRBD1 (6 bases). The CDR3 loop spans 14 amino acids. The V gene's germline CDR1 is MNHNY and CDR2 SVGAGI (reference sequence). The V end lost 2 bases, the J end lost 3 bases, and 11 bases lay between the germline ends.

This clonotype was counted a few times. The chain is built from TRBV18 and TRBJ2-1; D might be TRBD1 or TRBD2, each matching 5 bases. The V gene lost 4 bases and the J gene lost 9 bases, with 13 bases spanning the gap. The CDR3 is made up of 13 amino acids. Germline V gene data show CDR1 as KGHSH and CDR2 as LQKENI. The CDR3 DNA sequence: TGTGCCAGCTCACAGAACCTTGGGGGTGAGCAGTTCTTC. It yields the protein CASSQNLGGEQFF.

This clonotype was counted at least ten times. The rearrangement links TRBV4-1 to TRBJ1-4; no firm D call. There are 17 residues in the CDR3. The V gene lost 3 bases and the J gene lost 8 bases, with 22 bases spanning the gap. The germline CDR1 and CDR2 sequences are MGHRA and YSYEKL. The CDR3 DNA is TGCGCCAGCAGCCACCCCGCCGCGGGTGCGGTCGTCGAAAAACTGTTTTTT. This translates into CASSHPAAGAVVEKLFF.

This clonotype was observed many times. The V and J genes are TRBV7-6 and TRBJ2-1; 12 bases line up with TRBD2. The CDR3 extends over 19 amino acids. The germline V gene encodes CDR1 SGHVS and CDR2 FNYEAQ. V lost 5 bases to trimming and J lost 4 bases; unmatched junction nucleotides: 15. The CDR3 loop reads CASSPGRGRTSGKYNEQFF. The DNA of the CDR3 is TGTGCCAGCAGCCCCGGGCGGGGCAGGACTAGCGGGAAGTACAATGAGCAGTTCTTC.

This clonotype was counted many times. The chain employs TRBV28 and TRBJ2-1, with TRBD2 matching over 7 bases. The CDR3 runs to 13 residues. The V gene end was trimmed by 1 base and the J gene end by 15 bases; junction bases not matched to a gene: 9. CDR1 is MDHEN, CDR2 SYDVKM, per germline. CDR3 bases: TGTGCCAGCAGTTTATCGGGGAGGGAGAGCACGTTCTTC. Translation: CASSLSGRESTFF.

This clonotype was picked up a small number of times. It may be a read error: a sequence one base away is much more abundant. The V and J genes are TRBV5-6 and TRBJ1-6; 7 positions agree with TRBD1. CDR1 SGHDT and CDR2 YYEEEE come from the germline V gene. This CDR3 is 14 amino acids long. J lost 10 bases, V lost 1 base, and 5 bases had no gene match. The CDR3 loop reads CASSLTGASSPLHF. The DNA for the CDR3 is TGTGCCAGCAGCTTGACAGGGGCCAGCTCACCCCTCCACTTT. Variable domain in full (rest from reference TRBV5-6 and TRBJ1-6): DAGVTQSPTHLIKTRGQQVTLRCSPKSGHDTVSWYQQALGQGPQFIFQYYEEEERQRGNFPDRFSGHQFPNYSSELNVNALLLGDSALYLCASSLTGASSPLHFGNGTRLTVT.

This clonotype was observed a few times. A much larger clone lies one base from this, so it may be a read error. The CDR3, as DNA: TGTGCCACCAGGATGCAGCACGGAGGGGAGCTGTTTTTT. Its protein product is CATRMQHGGELFF. This chain links TRBV24-1 with TRBJ2-2; D is undetermined. Germline V gene data show CDR1 as KGHDR and CDR2 as SFDVKD. With 7 bases removed from V and 8 bases from J, the gap between germline ends came to 13 bases. The CDR3 is 13 amino acids.

In the case of this clonotype: The junction does not match germline at one end; this may be a read error. The rearrangement links TRBV20-1 to TRBJ2-3, with 9 bases identical to TRBD1. The CDR3 has 10 residues. Germline CDR1 DFQATT, CDR2 SNEGSKA (reference sequence). For the CDR3, the DNA is TGCAGTGCTAGCCAGGACAGGGGAAGGTTT. Protein sequence: CSASQDRGRF.

Ten or more counts support this clonotype. The genes are TRBV4-3 and TRBJ2-7; weak D call: TRBD1 (6 bases). Germline CDR1 is LGHNA and CDR2 is YSLEER. V lost 1 base, J lost 0 bases, and 10 bases lay in between. CDR3 length equals 15 residues. The CDR3 region is CASSQVRGHSYEQYF. In DNA form, the CDR3 reads TGCGCCAGCAGCCAAGTCAGGGGACACTCCTACGAGCAGTACTTC.

The V call is TRBV19, the J call TRBJ2-6, with D possibly matching TRBD2 (9 bases). The CDR3 spans 16 residues. The germline V gene encodes CDR1 LNHDA and CDR2 SQIVND (reference sequence). V was shortened by 7 bases and J by 9 bases, with 22 bases between the two germline ends. The CDR3: CASTPASGTGINVLTF. CDR3 coding DNA: TGTGCCAGTACCCCGGCTAGCGGGACAGGTATCAACGTCCTGACTTTC.

This clonotype was observed at least ten times. This chain uses TRBV9 with TRBJ2-6; D is unclear. V was clipped by 3 bases and J by 0 bases, with 7 bases between them. Germline loops: CDR1 SGDLS, CDR2 YYNGEE. The CDR3 runs to 15 residues. CDR3 loop: CASSEAPSGANVLTF. DNA for the CDR3: TGTGCCAGCAGCGAAGCACCCTCTGGGGCCAACGTCCTGACTTTC.

Regarding this clonotype: This sequence may be a read error, since a much larger clone differs from it by one base. The rearrangement joins TRBV6-2 or TRBV6-3 to TRBJ1-6; D remains ambiguous. CDR1 is MNHEY and CDR2 is SVGEGT in the germline V gene. V lost 5 bases and J lost 6, with 14 bases in between. The CDR3 runs 15 residues. CDR3 sequence: CASSHWEGANSPLHF. As DNA, the CDR3 is TGTGCCAGCAGTCACTGGGAGGGAGCTAATTCACCCCTCCACTTT.

This clonotype appeared many times. The chain combines TRBV2 with TRBJ1-2; 7 bases match TRBD1. Germline V CDR1 and CDR2: SNHLY, FYNNEI. V lost 6 bases, J lost 4 bases, and 5 bases stayed unmatched. CDR3 length: 13 amino acids. The CDR3 loop reads CASRVTGTYGYTF. In DNA form, the CDR3 reads TGTGCCAGCAGGGTGACAGGGACCTATGGCTACACCTTC.

About this clonotype itself: Being one base from a much bigger clone, this may be a read error. The J gene is TRBJ2-5, the V gene TRBV19, with 12 bases aligning to TRBD2. Germline lookup yields CDR1 LNHDA and CDR2 SQIVND (reference sequence). This CDR3 is built from 17 residues. Here the CDR3 DNA reads TGTGCCAGTAGTATAATCCAGACTAGCGGGAGACCCTGGACCCAGTCCTTC. Protein product: CASSIIQTSGRPWTQSF.

This clonotype was counted many times. The CDR3 spells CASSRVGLPIRGGELFF. The CDR3 nucleotides read TGTGCCAGCAGCAGAGTGGGACTCCCCATCAGGGGCGGGGAGCTGTTTTTT. V usage is TRBV9 and J usage is TRBJ2-2; D assignment may be TRBD1 or TRBD2 (6 bases each). The CDR3 has 17 amino acids. CDR1 SGDLS and CDR2 YYNGEE come from the germline V gene. Trimming pared 4 bases from V and 7 bases from J, leaving 23 bases between. Together with reference TRBV9 and TRBJ2-2, the CDR3 gives the full variable domain: DSGVTQTPKHLITATGQRVTLRCSPRSGDLSVYWYQQSLDQGLQFLIQYYNGEERAKGNILERFSAQQFPDLHSELNLSSLELGDSALYFCASSRVGLPIRGGELFFGEGSRLTVL.

This chain uses TRBV20-1 with TRBJ2-1; 7 nucleotides agree with TRBD1. Germline V gene data show CDR1 as DFQATT and CDR2 as SNEGSKA (reference sequence). This CDR3 comprises 16 residues. The J segment lost 0 bases and the V segment lost 5 bases, leaving 10 bases of the junction unmatched. The CDR3 region is CSAPYQAGGSYNEQFF. The CDR3 DNA is TGCAGTGCTCCCTATCAGGCAGGGGGCTCCTACAATGAGCAGTTCTTC.

The chain joins TRBV20-1 to TRBJ1-1; D is possibly TRBD1 (5 bases). Germline-derived CDR1 and CDR2 are DFQATT and SNEGSKA (reference sequence). This CDR3 has 13 residues. Trimming left V 6 bases short and J 0 bases short, with 11 bases between. CDR3 nucleotide sequence: TGCAGTGCCACCCCAGGGCTGAACACTGAAGCTTTCTTT. Protein sequence: CSATPGLNTEAFF.

The count of this clonotype is one. J is TRBJ1-2 and V is TRBV9; D possibly corresponds to TRBD1 (5 bases). The CDR3 has 12 amino acids. V was shortened by 3 bases and J by 12 bases, with 15 bases between the two germline ends. Per germline, CDR1 SGDLS and CDR2 YYNGEE. The CDR3 protein is CASSAAGTGNTF. In DNA form, the CDR3 reads TGTGCCAGCAGCGCCGCAGGGACTGGAAACACCTTC.

This clonotype was observed at least ten times. The V and J genes are TRBV12-3 or TRBV12-4 and TRBJ2-3; D is perhaps TRBD1 or TRBD2 (6 bases each). The CDR3 sequence is 13 residues long. V shed 6 bases and J shed 3 bases, with 10 bases lying between them. CDR3 loop: CASRGGGTDTQYF. For the CDR3, the DNA is TGTGCCAGCAGGGGGGGCGGGACAGATACGCAGTATTTT.

The gene calls are TRBV10-3 and TRBJ2-5; perhaps TRBD2 as D (6 bases). This CDR3 comprises 12 residues. V was clipped by 0 bases and J by 13 bases, with 12 bases between them. Germline CDR1 ENHRY, CDR2 SYGVKD. CDR3 in DNA: TGTGCCATCAGTGAGTCGGGAGGTCCTTGGTACTTC. Amino acid sequence: CAISESGGPWYF.

The chain links TRBV5-4 to TRBJ1-1, with TRBD1 matching 9 bases. This CDR3 region has 14 residues. V lost 3 bases to trimming and J lost 6 bases; unmatched junction nucleotides: 6. Germline V gives CDR1 SGHNT, CDR2 YYREEE (reference sequence). The CDR3 DNA is TGTGCCAGCAGCTCCGGACAGGGGAGATCTGAAGCTTTCTTT. As protein: CASSSGQGRSEAFF.

This clonotype was counted many times. The rearrangement joins TRBV14 to TRBJ1-6; tentatively, D is TRBD1 (6 bases). Germline loops: CDR1 SGHDN, CDR2 FVKESK. The CDR3 sequence is 15 residues long. The V and J ends lost 1 base and 10 bases respectively, with 14 bases between them. The CDR3 DNA reads as TGTGCCAGCAGCCAAGGGGGGGGCTCTGGCTCACCCCTCCACTTT. This translates into CASSQGGGSGSPLHF.